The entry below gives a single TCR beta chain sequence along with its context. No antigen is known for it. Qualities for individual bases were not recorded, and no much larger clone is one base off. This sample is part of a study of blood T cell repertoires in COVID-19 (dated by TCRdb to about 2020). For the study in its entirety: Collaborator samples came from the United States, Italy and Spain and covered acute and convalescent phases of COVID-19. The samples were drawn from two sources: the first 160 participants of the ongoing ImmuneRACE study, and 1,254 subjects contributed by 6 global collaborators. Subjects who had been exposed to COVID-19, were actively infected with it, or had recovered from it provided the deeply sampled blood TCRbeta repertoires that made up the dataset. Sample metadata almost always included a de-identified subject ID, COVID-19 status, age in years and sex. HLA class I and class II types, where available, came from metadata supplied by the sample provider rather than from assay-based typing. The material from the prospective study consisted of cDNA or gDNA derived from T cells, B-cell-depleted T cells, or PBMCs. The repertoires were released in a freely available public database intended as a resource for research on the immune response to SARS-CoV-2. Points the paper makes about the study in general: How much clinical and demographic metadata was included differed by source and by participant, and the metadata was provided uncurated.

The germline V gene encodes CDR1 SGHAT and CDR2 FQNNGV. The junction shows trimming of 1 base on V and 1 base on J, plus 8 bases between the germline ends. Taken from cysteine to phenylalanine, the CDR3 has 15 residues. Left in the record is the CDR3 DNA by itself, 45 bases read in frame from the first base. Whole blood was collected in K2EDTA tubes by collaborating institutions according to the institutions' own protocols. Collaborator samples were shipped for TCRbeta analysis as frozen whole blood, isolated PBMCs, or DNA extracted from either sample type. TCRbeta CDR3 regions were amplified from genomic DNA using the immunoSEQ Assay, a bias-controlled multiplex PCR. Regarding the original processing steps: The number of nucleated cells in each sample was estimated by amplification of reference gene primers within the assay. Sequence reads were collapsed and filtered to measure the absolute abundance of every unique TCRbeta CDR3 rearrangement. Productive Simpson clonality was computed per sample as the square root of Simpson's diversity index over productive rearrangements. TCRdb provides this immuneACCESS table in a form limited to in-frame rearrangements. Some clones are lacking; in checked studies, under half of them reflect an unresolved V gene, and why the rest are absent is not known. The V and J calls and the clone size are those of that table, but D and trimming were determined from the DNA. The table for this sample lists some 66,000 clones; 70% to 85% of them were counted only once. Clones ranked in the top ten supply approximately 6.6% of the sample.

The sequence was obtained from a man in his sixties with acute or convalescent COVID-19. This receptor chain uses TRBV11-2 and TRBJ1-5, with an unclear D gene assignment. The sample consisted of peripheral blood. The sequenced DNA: TGTGCCAGCAGCTTAGGGCGCGGGAGCAATCAGCCCCAGCATTTT. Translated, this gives CASSLGRGSNQPQHF.